This T cell receptor beta chain is drawn from a study of cytomegalovirus exposure and HLA in healthy donors. The CDR3 covers 16 residues. V was shortened by 5 bases and J by 0 bases, with 14 bases between the two germline ends. Germline V gene sequence: CDR1 SEHNR, CDR2 FQNEAQ (reference sequence). Primers: 60 Vbeta forward and 13 Jbeta reverse. Libraries were prepared by immunoSEQ multiplex PCR; TCRdb keeps only in-frame clonotypes and omits some of them. The data hold more than 95,000 clones, with under 85% observed a single time. Healthy donors of bone marrow made up the group. This clone was detected once. No antigen is known for it. Study-wide points: In the analysis, some V segments, TRBV6-2 and TRBV6-3 included, were excluded as indistinguishable. Analysis was performed later, and it showed HLA-associated TCR beta chains to be more clonally expanded than equally common others.

Sequenced: PBMCs. This clonotype originated in a woman aged 40 to 50 in good health and CMV-seropositive. The rearrangement uses TRBV7-9 and TRBJ2-1, with D tentatively TRBD2 (5 bases). The CDR3 loop reads CASSQLRGSSYNEQFF. In DNA, the CDR3 is TGTGCCAGCAGCCAGCTCCGAGGGAGCTCCTACAATGAGCAGTTCTTC.